This TCR beta chain was found in a study of blood T cell repertoires in COVID-19. At the level of the study: Both acute and convalescent COVID-19 samples were obtained from the United States, Italy and Spain.

Trimming left V 3 bases short and J 1 base short, with 15 bases between. Germline loops: CDR1 SGHAT, CDR2 FQNNGV. The CDR3 loop spans 16 amino acids. How the authors handled the data: Counts of nucleated cells, estimated from reference gene primer amplification, were obtained. The repertoire was sequenced with immunoSEQ multiplex PCR; TCRdb's copy has only in-frame clones and lacks some. For V, J and clone size, that table is used; D and trimming come from the DNA. This table has about 200,000 clones, 94% appearing once. The chain carries TRBV11-2 and TRBJ1-1; weak D call: TRBD1 (6 bases). The TCR sequence derives from a young man with COVID-19, enrolled during active disease. Sequencing input: peripheral blood. The CDR3 nucleotides read TGTGCCAGCAGCTTTCCTTTGGACAGCCCGAACACTGAAGCTTTCTTT. Amino acids: CASSFPLDSPNTEAFF.